This TCR beta chain was sequenced for a study of shared T cell receptors in the human thymus. TCRdb's copy holds only in-frame clones and misses some; the assay was immunoSEQ multiplex PCR. The data contain fewer than 700,000 clones, approximately 87% of them seen just once; the ten biggest clones take up over 0.008%. CDR3 length: 14 residues. V lost 5 bases, J lost 3 bases, and 7 bases stayed unmatched. Germline loops: CDR1 MNHEY, CDR2 SVGAGI. This sample also belongs to another study, concerning human thymus T cells. That investigation notes: Thymic repertoires overlap heavily among unrelated individuals, related research has reported.

The sample comprised thymocytes. The rearrangement links TRBV6-5 to TRBJ2-7; 7 bases are shared with TRBD1. The sequence derives from a boy under two years old with a congenital heart defect. The CDR3 sequence is CASSDVGQRYEQYF. The CDR3 coding sequence is TGTGCCAGCAGTGATGTGGGACAGCGCTACGAGCAGTACTTC.